The clone carrying this TCR beta chain turned up a few times. The data derive from a study of Graves' ophthalmopathy and Graves' hyperthyroidism. Amplified TCR beta CDR3 regions were obtained using RNA transcripts as template. Scientists carried out first-round RT-PCR using HTBI primers and then a second-round multiplex PCR. TCRdb ran MiXCR on the multiplex PCR reads and lists one entry per CDR3 protein. The sample includes 620,000 or so distinct CDR3 sequences, about a fifth of them seen just once. Germline-derived CDR1 and CDR2 are SGDLS and YYNGEE. The V gene lost 1 base and the J gene lost 5 bases, with 13 bases spanning the gap. The CDR3 length is 14 residues. Serum thyroxine and TRAb, along with clinical symptoms, thyroid ultrasound and orbital computed tomography, were what diagnosis relied on.

V usage is TRBV9 and J usage is TRBJ2-7, with D possibly TRBD2 on 5 matching bases. This receptor was taken from a woman under 30 with stable Graves' hyperthyroidism. Some clones in this sample may be carry-over from other donors' samples. The sequenced material came from peripheral blood. The CDR3 bases are TGTGCCAGCAGCGTAAGAGGAGGTAGGGACGAGCAGTACTTC. It yields the protein CASSVRGGRDEQYF.